The next 14 T cell receptor beta chains were all read from a single sample in a study of blood T cell repertoires in COVID-19. TCRdb's copy holds only in-frame clones and misses some; the assay was immunoSEQ multiplex PCR. The data show about 78,000 clones, about 89% seen once. Sequenced sample: peripheral blood. These receptors were taken from a man in his fifties with active or convalescent COVID-19.

The chain recombines TRBV27 with TRBJ2-3; 7 bases line up with TRBD2. The germline V gene encodes CDR1 MNHEY and CDR2 SMNVEV (reference sequence). V dropped 8 bases and J dropped 4; count of bases not matched to a gene: 6. The CDR3 has 13 amino acids. The CDR3 sequence is CASPWGGADTQYF. CDR3 in DNA: TGTGCCAGCCCTTGGGGGGGGGCAGATACGCAGTATTTT.

The chain links TRBV5-4 to TRBJ2-7; a possible D gene is TRBD1 (5 bases). The germline V gene encodes CDR1 SGHNT and CDR2 YYREEE (reference sequence). CDR3 length: 12 residues. Trimming took 2 bases from V and 5 from J, leaving 8 bases between them. This chain's CDR3 is CASSLEGDEQYF. DNA for the CDR3: TGTGCCAGCAGCTTAGAAGGGGACGAGCAGTACTTC.

The chain has TRBV7-6 and TRBJ2-2; 11 bases agree with TRBD1. Germline loops: CDR1 SGHVS, CDR2 FNYEAQ. V trimming: 3 bases; J trimming: 6 bases; junction bases outside the gene matches: 6. The length of the CDR3 is 16 residues. CDR3 amino acids: CASSFTGTGGSGELFF. The DNA for the CDR3 is TGTGCCAGCAGCTTTACCGGGACAGGGGGTTCCGGGGAGCTGTTTTTT.

This clone was seen a handful of times. The chain carries TRBV4-1 and TRBJ2-3, with TRBD1 matching 8 bases. The CDR3 sequence is 15 residues long. Germline CDR1 MGHRA, CDR2 YSYEKL. V lost 5 bases and J lost 4; bases outside the gene matches: 8. The CDR3 spells CASSGTGLGADTQYF. CDR3 sequence (DNA): TGCGCCAGCAGCGGGACAGGCCTAGGGGCAGATACGCAGTATTTT.

The V gene is TRBV27, the J gene TRBJ2-3; 13 bases fit TRBD2. Trimming cost V 5 bases and J 0 bases; bases outside gene matches: 8. CDR1 is MNHEY and CDR2 is SMNVEV in the germline V gene (reference sequence). The CDR3 has 18 residues. CDR3 in amino acids: CASSHTSGGASSTDTQYF. The CDR3 DNA sequence: TGTGCCAGCAGTCACACTAGCGGGGGGGCTTCTAGCACAGATACGCAGTATTTT.

The chain is built from TRBV27 and TRBJ2-5, with TRBD2 identical over 9 bases. V shed 5 bases, J shed 4 bases, and the junction held 14 bases outside the gene matches. The length of the CDR3 is 17 residues. The V gene's germline CDR1 is MNHEY and CDR2 SMNVEV (reference sequence). Here the CDR3 reads CASSPYGRGGFRETQYF. Written as DNA, the CDR3 is TGTGCCAGCAGTCCCTACGGGCGGGGGGGGTTTCGAGAGACCCAGTACTTC.

The CDR3 loop reads CASSLFGGTGNTIYF. CDR3 sequence (DNA): TGTGCCAGCAGCTTATTTGGGGGCACTGGAAACACCATATATTTT. The chain links TRBV7-2 to TRBJ1-3; D might be TRBD1 (6 bases). CDR3 length: 15 amino acids. Germline values: CDR1 SGHTA, CDR2 FQGNSA. Deletions cut 2 bases from V and 2 bases from J, with 10 bases between.

The CDR3 spells CASSVLAGAAGELFF. The CDR3 DNA reads as TGTGCCAGCAGCGTACTAGCGGGTGCGGCCGGGGAGCTGTTTTTT. This sequence joins TRBV9 and TRBJ2-2; 8 positions match TRBD2. The V segment lost 1 base and the J segment 6 bases; nucleotides outside the gene matches: 5. Germline assignment: CDR1 SGDLS and CDR2 YYNGEE. The CDR3 loop spans 15 amino acids. Supplemented by reference TRBV9 and TRBJ2-2, the full variable domain reads DSGVTQTPKHLITATGQRVTLRCSPRSGDLSVYWYQQSLDQGLQFLIQYYNGEERAKGNILERFSAQQFPDLHSELNLSSLELGDSALYFCASSVLAGAAGELFFGEGSRLTVL.

The chain joins TRBV2 to TRBJ2-3, with D tentatively TRBD2 (5 bases). Germline V gene data show CDR1 as SNHLY and CDR2 as FYNNEI. The CDR3 has 14 amino acids. V lost 8 bases to trimming and J lost 1 base, with 13 bases between them. This chain's CDR3 is CASSSVGGTDTQYF. The CDR3, as DNA: TGTGCCAGCTCCTCAGTCGGGGGCACAGATACGCAGTATTTT.

The chain employs TRBV5-6 and TRBJ2-3; tentative D call: TRBD2 (5 bases). Trimming took 0 bases from V and 3 from J, leaving 8 bases between them. Germline V gene lookup returns CDR1 SGHDT and CDR2 YYEEEE. This CDR3 is 14 amino acids long. CDR3 region: CASSLAAVTDTQYF. CDR3 bases: TGTGCCAGCAGCTTGGCAGCGGTGACAGATACGCAGTATTTT.

V usage is TRBV10-1 and J usage is TRBJ2-2; no definite D call. The V gene lost 10 bases and the J gene lost 5 bases, with 11 bases spanning the gap. Germline CDR1 WNHNN, CDR2 SYGVQD (reference sequence). The CDR3 spans 12 residues. CDR3 amino acids: CATSQYTGELFF. In DNA form, the CDR3 reads TGCGCCACCTCACAGTATACCGGGGAGCTGTTTTTT.

V gene TRBV6-1 combines with J gene TRBJ2-7, with 7 nucleotides matching TRBD1. Germline V gene lookup returns CDR1 MNHNS and CDR2 SASEGT. CDR3 length: 15 amino acids. V dropped 3 bases and J dropped 3; count of bases not matched to a gene: 8. The CDR3 DNA reads as TGTGCCAGCAGTGACCAGGACAGGCTGAGCTACGAGCAGTACGTC. This sequence encodes CASSDQDRLSYEQYV.

This chain connects TRBV9 to TRBJ1-2; D unclear. The CDR3 loop spans 14 amino acids. The germline gives CDR1 SGDLS, CDR2 YYNGEE. V was pared by 3 bases and J by 4 bases, with 13 bases between. CDR3 sequence: CASSADDGGYGYTF. The CDR3 DNA follows: TGTGCCAGCAGCGCCGACGATGGCGGCTATGGCTACACCTTC. Looking up the rest from reference TRBV9 and TRBJ1-2 gives the full variable domain: DSGVTQTPKHLITATGQRVTLRCSPRSGDLSVYWYQQSLDQGLQFLIQYYNGEERAKGNILERFSAQQFPDLHSELNLSSLELGDSALYFCASSADDGGYGYTFGSGTRLTVV.

This chain uses TRBV7-2 with TRBJ1-2; D is perhaps TRBD1 (5 bases). Germline V lookup: CDR1 SGHTA, CDR2 FQGNSA. The CDR3 extends over 14 amino acids. Trimming took off 4 bases at V and 4 bases at J, with 13 bases between the two ends. CDR3 coding DNA: TGTGCCAGCAGCTCCTCCCCAGGGCCCTATGGCTACACCTTC. It yields the protein CASSSSPGPYGYTF.